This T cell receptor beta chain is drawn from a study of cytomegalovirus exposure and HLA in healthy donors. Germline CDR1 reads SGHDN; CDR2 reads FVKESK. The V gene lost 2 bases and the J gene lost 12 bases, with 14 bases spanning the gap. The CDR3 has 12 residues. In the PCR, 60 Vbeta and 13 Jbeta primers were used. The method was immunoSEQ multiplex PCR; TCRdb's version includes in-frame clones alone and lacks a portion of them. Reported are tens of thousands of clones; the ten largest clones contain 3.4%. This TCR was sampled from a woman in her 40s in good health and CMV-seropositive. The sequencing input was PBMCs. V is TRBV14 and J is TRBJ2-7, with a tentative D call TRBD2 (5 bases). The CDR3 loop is CASSQSGVGRYF. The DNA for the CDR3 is TGTGCCAGCAGCCAAAGCGGTGTAGGACGGTACTTC.